These 15 T cell receptor beta chains were all obtained from the same sample, sequenced in a study of blood T cell repertoires in COVID-19. Clones were sequenced by immunoSEQ multiplex PCR, and TCRdb holds only the in-frame ones, with some missing. Here the sample spans roughly 120,000 clones, roughly four fifths being singletons. Sequencing input: peripheral blood. These receptors all stem from a human donor in a cohort sampled during active COVID-19.

V gene TRBV3-1 (or the pseudogene TRBV3-2) combines with J gene TRBJ2-7; the D gene is possibly TRBD2 (6 bases). Germline CDR1 LGHDT, CDR2 YNNKEL (reference sequence). This CDR3 spans 15 amino acids. The V end lost 3 bases, the J end lost 3 bases, and 15 bases lay between the germline ends. This CDR3 is CASSHVSGGSYEQYF. The CDR3 DNA sequence: TGTGCCAGCAGCCATGTTAGCGGTGGTAGCTACGAGCAGTACTTC.

CDR3 nucleotide sequence: TGTGCCAGCTCACCACAGACAACAACTAATGAAAAACTGTTTTTT. It is translated as CASSPQTTTNEKLFF. The rearrangement joins TRBV18 to TRBJ1-4, with D unclear. With 1 base removed from V and 0 bases from J, the gap between germline ends came to 6 bases. CDR1 is KGHSH, CDR2 LQKENI, per germline. The CDR3 runs to 15 residues.

V is TRBV7-9 and J is TRBJ1-4, with 9 bases matching TRBD1. The germline gives CDR1 SEHNR, CDR2 FQNEAQ (reference sequence). The CDR3 sequence is 14 residues long. With V trimmed by 3 bases and J by 6 bases, 2 bases remained unmatched. The CDR3 nucleotides are TGTGCCAGCAGCTTCCGGACAGGGGATGAAAAACTGTTTTTT. It codes for CASSFRTGDEKLFF.

In its sample, this clone was seen many times. The chain joins TRBV10-3 to TRBJ1-1; 11 bases map to TRBD1. The V segment lost 2 bases and the J segment 4 bases; nucleotides outside the gene matches: 3. Germline values: CDR1 ENHRY, CDR2 SYGVKD. The CDR3 has 15 amino acids. The CDR3 region has the DNA TGTGCCATCAGTGAGGGACAGGGGGCGCTCACTGAAGCTTTCTTT. It yields the protein CAISEGQGALTEAFF.

The chain links TRBV5-1 to TRBJ1-4, with 9 bases fitting TRBD1. Germline trimming cut 4 bases from V and 5 bases from J; bases unmatched to any gene: 3. Germline V CDR1 and CDR2: SGHRS, YFSETQ. The CDR3 has 14 residues. The CDR3 nucleotides read TGCGCCAGCAGCCCGGGGACAGGGAATGAAAAACTGTTTTTT. It codes for CASSPGTGNEKLFF.

The chain carries TRBV6-6 and TRBJ2-2; TRBD1 aligns across 8 bases. This CDR3 spans 19 amino acids. V lost 5 bases and J lost 2; bases outside the gene matches: 16. In germline, CDR1 is MNHNY, CDR2 SVGAGI (reference sequence). The CDR3 spells CASSPRQGPLPINTGELFF. In DNA form, the CDR3 reads TGTGCCAGCAGTCCAAGACAGGGGCCTTTGCCGATAAACACCGGGGAGCTGTTTTTT.

This clone was recorded a few times. This rearrangement joins TRBV19 to TRBJ1-2; 9 nucleotides align to TRBD1. The CDR3 loop spans 15 amino acids. V was clipped by 3 bases and J by 2 bases; unmatched bases: 4. Germline V gives CDR1 LNHDA, CDR2 SQIVND (reference sequence). CDR3 loop: CASSMEGQGNYGYTF. CDR3 coding DNA: TGTGCCAGTAGTATGGAAGGACAGGGGAACTATGGCTACACCTTC. The full variable domain, in which reference TRBV19 and TRBJ1-2 provide the parts outside the CDR3, is DGGITQSPKYLFRKEGQNVTLSCEQNLNHDAMYWYRQDPGQGLRLIYYSQIVNDFQKGDIAEGYSVSREKKESFPLTVTSAQKNPTAFYLCASSMEGQGNYGYTFGSGTRLTVV.

Ten or more counts support this clone. The V call is TRBV5-1, the J call TRBJ1-1, with 8 bases aligning to TRBD1. There are 13 residues in the CDR3. Germline lookup yields CDR1 SGHRS and CDR2 YFSETQ. Losses at the gene ends were 4 bases for V and 5 bases for J; bases not matched to a gene: 4. CDR3 DNA sequence: TGCGCCAGCAGCCCTGGACAGGGAACTGAAGCTTTCTTT. Translation: CASSPGQGTEAFF.

The rearrangement uses TRBV11-2 and TRBJ2-2; 12 bases fit TRBD1. Germline CDR1 is SGHAT and CDR2 is FQNNGV. The V gene end was trimmed by 5 bases and the J gene end by 8 bases; junction bases not matched to a gene: 15. This CDR3 has 18 amino acids. CDR3 nucleotides: TGTGCCAGCAGCGCCAACCCGGGACAGGGGGCGCGCCCGGGGGAGCTGTTTTTT. This encodes CASSANPGQGARPGELFF.

This clone came up a few times. The chain joins TRBV7-9 to TRBJ1-1; D gene ambiguous. The CDR3 runs to 15 residues. In germline, CDR1 is SEHNR, CDR2 FQNEAQ (reference sequence). The V gene lost 2 bases and the J gene lost 1 base, with 11 bases spanning the gap. The CDR3 coding sequence is TGTGCCAGCAGCTTACAAGAAGCAGGGAACACTGAAGCTTTCTTT. Translation gives CASSLQEAGNTEAFF.

CDR3 loop: CATSRVNRGLYGYTF. For the CDR3, the DNA is TGTGCCACCAGCAGAGTAAACAGGGGACTCTATGGCTACACCTTC. The V call is TRBV15, the J call TRBJ1-2, with 7 bases identical to TRBD1. CDR1 and CDR2 (germline): LNHNV, YYDKDF (reference sequence). The CDR3 runs to 15 residues. With V trimmed by 1 base and J by 4 bases, 6 bases remained unmatched.

This CDR3 is CASSQDSSRETQYF. The CDR3 DNA sequence: TGTGCCAGCAGCCAAGATTCTAGCCGGGAGACCCAGTACTTC. V is TRBV3-1 (or the pseudogene TRBV3-2) and J is TRBJ2-5; a possible D gene is TRBD2 (5 bases). Germline CDR1 reads LGHDT; CDR2 reads YNNKEL (reference sequence). Trimming removed 0 bases at V and 5 bases at J, with 10 bases between. The CDR3 length is 14 residues.

The chain carries TRBV6-2 or TRBV6-3 and TRBJ2-1, with TRBD1 as a possible D gene (5 bases). V lost 2 bases to trimming and J lost 4 bases, with 15 bases between them. Germline CDR1 is MNHEY and CDR2 is SVGEGT. This CDR3 region has 16 residues. This CDR3 reads CASSYGSGIKYNEQFF. DNA of the CDR3: TGTGCCAGCAGTTACGGATCAGGGATTAAGTACAATGAGCAGTTCTTC.

CDR3 DNA: TGTGCCAGCAGATCGCTTACAAATAGCAATCAGCCCCAGCATTTT. Protein sequence: CASRSLTNSNQPQHF. The chain employs TRBV6-5 and TRBJ1-5; D remains ambiguous. The CDR3 consists of 15 residues. Germline loops: CDR1 MNHEY, CDR2 SVGAGI. V lost 6 bases and J lost 0, with 12 bases in between.

V usage is TRBV4-1 and J usage is TRBJ2-5; perhaps TRBD1 as D (6 bases). V lost 4 bases, J lost 2 bases, and 14 bases lay in between. Per germline, CDR1 MGHRA and CDR2 YSYEKL. This CDR3 is built from 15 residues. The CDR3 DNA sequence: TGCGCCAGCAGCCTCGATTCGGACAGACAAGAGACCCAGTACTTC. Protein: CASSLDSDRQETQYF.